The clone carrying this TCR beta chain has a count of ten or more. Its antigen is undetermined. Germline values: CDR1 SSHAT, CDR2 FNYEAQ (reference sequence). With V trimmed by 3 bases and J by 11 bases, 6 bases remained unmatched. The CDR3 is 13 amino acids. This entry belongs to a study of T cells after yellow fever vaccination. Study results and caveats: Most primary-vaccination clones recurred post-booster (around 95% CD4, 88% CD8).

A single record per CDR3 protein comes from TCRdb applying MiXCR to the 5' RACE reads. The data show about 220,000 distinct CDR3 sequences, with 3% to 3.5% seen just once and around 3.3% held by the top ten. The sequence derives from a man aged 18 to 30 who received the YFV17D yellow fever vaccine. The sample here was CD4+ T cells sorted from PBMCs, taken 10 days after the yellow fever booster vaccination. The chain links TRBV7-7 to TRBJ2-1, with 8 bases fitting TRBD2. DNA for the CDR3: TGTGCCAGCAGCTTGCTTGGCGGGGGGAAGCAGTTCTTC. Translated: CASSLLGGGKQFF.